Below, 5 T cell receptor beta chains from the same sample are listed, as sequenced in a study of shared clonotypes between healthy human individuals. This table comes from immunoSEQ multiplex PCR, and its TCRdb copy is limited to in-frame clones, with some not included. The sample shows around 1.9 million clones, 90% to 95% of them seen only once. CD45RO-negative CD8 cells positively selected for CCR7 made up the naive population, which excluded terminally differentiated effector memory CD45RA+ cells. The sample was naive CD8+ T cells from PBMCs. These TCRs come from a young man in good health. Some clones in this sample may be carry-over from other donors' samples.

The chain couples TRBV18 to TRBJ2-1; tentative D call: TRBD2 (5 bases). This CDR3 spans 19 amino acids. Looked up from germline, CDR1 is KGHSH and CDR2 is LQKENI. V was cut by 5 bases and J by 1 base, with 24 bases left in between. CDR3 loop: CASSTREASFSGSYNEQFF. As DNA, the CDR3 is TGTGCCAGCTCAACAAGAGAGGCTAGCTTCAGCGGTTCCTACAATGAGCAGTTCTTC.

For this clone: Other DNA sequences within the sample encode an identical CDR3. The J gene is TRBJ2-1, the V gene TRBV4-3; 9 bases align to TRBD2. The V gene end was trimmed by 0 bases and the J gene end by 0 bases; junction bases not matched to a gene: 0. CDR3 length: 16 residues. Germline V gene data show CDR1 as LGHNA and CDR2 as YSLEER. The CDR3 reads CASSQDSGSSYNEQFF. The CDR3, as DNA: TGCGCCAGCAGCCAAGATAGCGGGAGCTCCTACAATGAGCAGTTCTTC.

This clone was counted once. The gene calls are TRBV28 and TRBJ2-1, with D possibly matching TRBD2 (5 bases). The germline gives CDR1 MDHEN, CDR2 SYDVKM. The CDR3 spans 12 residues. The V end was cut by 5 bases, the J end by 8 bases, with 10 bases between. CDR3: CASSPPGDEQFF. For the CDR3, the DNA is TGTGCCAGCAGTCCCCCCGGGGATGAGCAGTTCTTC.

The table lists this clone with a count of one. The CDR3 is CASSLASGNTIYF. CDR3 DNA sequence: TGTGCCAGCAGTCTGGCGTCGGGAAACACCATATATTTT. This rearrangement joins TRBV7-3 to TRBJ1-3; the D is unclear. The V end was cut by 6 bases, the J end by 4 bases, with 10 bases between. The germline V gene has CDR1 SGHTA and CDR2 FQGTGA. The CDR3 has 13 residues.

The chain recombines TRBV27 with TRBJ2-2; 9 bases line up with TRBD2. Germline loops: CDR1 MNHEY, CDR2 SMNVEV (reference sequence). The CDR3 runs to 17 residues. Trimming took 0 bases from V and 4 from J; bases not matched to a gene: 6. This chain's CDR3 is CASSLSGGRAPTGELFF. In nucleotides, the CDR3 is TGTGCCAGCAGTTTATCCGGCGGGAGGGCCCCCACCGGGGAGCTGTTTTTT.